What follows are 18 T cell receptor beta chains derived from one specimen sequenced in a study of T-cell memory formation after mild COVID-19 (dated by TCRdb to the early 2020s). Receptor amplification or capture employed 5' RACE. Sequencing was carried out with an Illumina NovaSeq 6000. TCRdb trimmed public reads at Q25 via fastp, called clones via MiXCR and kept in-frame beta chains. Here each entry gathers all rows of one CDR3 protein and keeps the most common genes and DNA. A total of about 620,000 distinct CDR3 sequences appear in this sample, roughly 18% of them only once. Clones ranked in the top ten supply about 12% of the sample. Source material: PBMCs or a T cell subset sorted from them (not recorded which). The receptors shown here come from an adult woman who had mild COVID-19 (a few samples of this study predate the infection). The sample titles of this study are shuffled in the database, so cell type and time point are left out; the donor was told from shared clones.

This clonotype turned up a few times. This chain links TRBV6-5 with TRBJ2-1; TRBD2 matches 9 bases. The CDR3 contains 15 residues. CDR1 is MNHEY, CDR2 SVGAGI, per germline. V dropped 5 bases and J dropped 7; count of bases not matched to a gene: 9. The CDR3 loop is CASSNAGGPQNEQFF. In nucleotides, the CDR3 is TGTGCCAGCAGTAACGCGGGAGGGCCTCAGAATGAGCAGTTCTTC.

The J gene is TRBJ2-1, the V gene TRBV2, with 11 bases matching TRBD2. Germline V gene lookup returns CDR1 SNHLY and CDR2 FYNNEI. The CDR3 is made up of 16 amino acids. V lost 4 bases, J lost 7 bases, and 9 bases stayed unmatched. This CDR3 reads CASSGIAGGQKNEQFF. The CDR3 DNA follows: TGTGCCAGCAGTGGAATAGCGGGGGGGCAGAAGAATGAGCAGTTCTTC.

The rearrangement links TRBV5-4 to TRBJ2-1; the match to TRBD1 covers 8 bases. V shed 3 bases and J 3 bases; nucleotides not matched to a gene: 5. This CDR3 contains 15 residues. In germline, CDR1 is SGHNT, CDR2 YYREEE (reference sequence). CDR3 region: CASSWGQEYYNEQFF. In DNA form, the CDR3 reads TGTGCCAGCAGCTGGGGACAGGAGTACTACAATGAGCAGTTCTTC.

This clonotype showed up just a few times. The J gene is TRBJ2-2, the V gene TRBV5-1; D might be TRBD1 or TRBD2, each matching 6 bases. The V gene's germline CDR1 is SGHRS and CDR2 YFSETQ. The CDR3 contains 17 residues. V lost 4 bases to trimming and J lost 0 bases, with 16 bases between them. Here the CDR3 reads CASSRGTLGTNTGELFF. The CDR3, as DNA: TGCGCCAGCAGCCGGGGGACACTAGGTACGAACACCGGGGAGCTGTTTTTT.

In its sample, this clonotype was seen once. The genes are TRBV24-1 and TRBJ2-5; 10 nucleotides align to TRBD2. The ends lost 5 bases at V and 3 bases at J; junction bases unmatched: 5. CDR3 length equals 15 residues. The germline CDR1 and CDR2 sequences are KGHDR and SFDVKD. The CDR3 loop reads CATSASGTSEETQYF. Written as DNA, the CDR3 is TGTGCCACCAGTGCCTCGGGGACTAGCGAAGAGACCCAGTACTTC.

This chain uses TRBV5-1 with TRBJ2-1; 12 nucleotides align to TRBD1. The CDR3 has 16 residues. In germline, CDR1 is SGHRS, CDR2 YFSETQ. V dropped 3 bases and J dropped 6; count of bases not matched to a gene: 7. CDR3 amino acids: CASSWTRDRGLNEQFF. The CDR3 nucleotides are TGCGCCAGCAGCTGGACCAGGGACAGGGGGCTCAATGAGCAGTTCTTC.

This chain joins TRBV4-1 and TRBJ1-5; D unclear. CDR1 MGHRA and CDR2 YSYEKL come from the germline V gene. Deletions cut 0 bases from V and 0 bases from J, with 12 bases between. The CDR3 has 17 amino acids. The CDR3 DNA is TGCGCCAGCAGCCAAGATTACTCTTTGGATAGCAATCAGCCCCAGCATTTT. Its protein is CASSQDYSLDSNQPQHF.

The chain uses TRBV20-1 and TRBJ1-2; 10 bases fit TRBD1. This CDR3 region has 16 residues. Per the germline V gene, CDR1 is DFQATT and CDR2 is SNEGSKA (reference sequence). With V trimmed by 0 bases and J by 7 bases, 11 bases remained unmatched. DNA for the CDR3: TGCAGTGCTAGAGATCGGGACAGGGGTGATCGGCGTGGCTACACCTTC. It yields the protein CSARDRDRGDRRGYTF.

This clonotype was detected only a few times. This chain uses TRBV7-2 with TRBJ2-1; D might be TRBD2 (5 bases). This CDR3 has 17 amino acids. Germline CDR1 is SGHTA and CDR2 is FQGNSA. V gave up 5 bases and J gave up 5 bases, with 22 bases separating them. The CDR3 DNA follows: TGTGCCAGCAGCCCCGCGGGCGGAGCGGTCGGTAACAATGAGCAGTTCTTC. Protein sequence: CASSPAGGAVGNNEQFF.

The CDR3 is CASSVASGGLYEQYF. CDR3 DNA: TGTGCCAGCAGCGTAGCTAGCGGGGGGCTCTACGAGCAGTACTTC. This chain uses TRBV9 with TRBJ2-7, with 11 bases matching TRBD2. The V gene end was trimmed by 0 bases and the J gene end by 3 bases; junction bases not matched to a gene: 2. The CDR3 sequence is 15 residues long. Germline values: CDR1 SGDLS, CDR2 YYNGEE.

The sample holds a few counts of this clonotype. The chain joins TRBV3-1 to TRBJ2-1; D ambiguous. CDR1 is LGHDT and CDR2 is YNNKEL in the germline V gene (reference sequence). The V end was cut by 8 bases, the J end by 12 bases, with 17 bases between. The CDR3 loop spans 12 amino acids. The DNA of the CDR3 is TGTGCCAGCGGTGAGATGGGGTTTGCGCAGTTCTTC. Translated, it gives CASGEMGFAQFF.

This clonotype came up many times. This rearrangement joins TRBV3-1 to TRBJ2-3; D is uncertain. The V gene lost 3 bases and the J gene lost 4 bases, with 11 bases spanning the gap. The CDR3 has 14 amino acids. Germline CDR1 and CDR2: LGHDT and YNNKEL (reference sequence). CDR3 bases: TGTGCCAGCAGCCATCCGAGTCGGCCAGATACGCAGTATTTT. Its protein is CASSHPSRPDTQYF.

This clonotype was detected a few times. The chain uses TRBV5-1 and TRBJ2-2; D is tentatively TRBD1 or TRBD2 (5 bases each). This CDR3 contains 14 residues. In germline, CDR1 is SGHRS, CDR2 YFSETQ. V was trimmed by 4 bases and J by 7 bases, leaving 14 bases between them. As DNA, the CDR3 is TGCGCCAGCAGCCTGGACGGGGCCGACGGGGAGCTGTTTTTT. It specifies CASSLDGADGELFF.

At least ten counts were recorded for this clonotype. The rearrangement joins TRBV12-3 or TRBV12-4 to TRBJ2-5, with TRBD2 matching 8 bases. The CDR3 is 14 residues long. Trimming removed 5 bases from V and 7 bases from J; junction bases left unmatched: 9. CDR3 region: CASSPWRGARTQYF. CDR3 coding DNA: TGTGCCAGCAGTCCGTGGCGGGGGGCTCGGACCCAGTACTTC.

This clonotype showed up just a few times. The V and J genes are TRBV4-3 and TRBJ2-3; TRBD2 might be the D (6 bases). Germline CDR1 and CDR2: LGHNA and YSLEER. Trimming took 1 base from V and 0 from J, leaving 23 bases between them. This CDR3 is built from 20 residues. In DNA, the CDR3 is TGCGCCAGCAGCCAAGTTTTGAGACCGGGACTGAGATCTAGCACAGATACGCAGTATTTT. Protein product: CASSQVLRPGLRSSTDTQYF.

The V call is TRBV5-5, the J call TRBJ2-2, with D maybe TRBD1 (5 bases). This CDR3 is built from 16 residues. Germline assignment: CDR1 SGHKS and CDR2 YYEKEE (reference sequence). Between the trimmed V and J ends, which lost 3 bases and 1 base, there was a span of 13 bases. CDR3 sequence reads: CASSWTQVKNTGELFF. The CDR3 DNA sequence: TGTGCCAGCAGCTGGACACAGGTTAAGAACACCGGGGAGCTGTTTTTT.

This clonotype was counted many times. The V gene is TRBV7-8, the J gene TRBJ2-4; D is ambiguous. CDR3 length: 16 residues. With 4 bases removed from V and 9 bases from J, the gap between germline ends came to 22 bases. CDR1 is SGHVS and CDR2 is FQNEAQ in the germline V gene. The CDR3 DNA sequence: TGTGCCAGCAGCTCCGAACTGGGCCCTTCGGGTGGCATTCAGTACTTC. Protein: CASSSELGPSGGIQYF.

J is TRBJ2-3 and V is TRBV3-1; D possibly corresponds to TRBD2 (5 bases). The V and J ends lost 2 bases and 0 bases respectively, with 18 bases between them. Germline V gene lookup returns CDR1 LGHDT and CDR2 YNNKEL (reference sequence). CDR3 size: 18 residues. The CDR3 reads CASSQNRPPSGSTDTQYF. DNA of the CDR3: TGTGCCAGCAGCCAAAACCGCCCCCCCAGCGGCAGCACAGATACGCAGTATTTT.